Below, 21 T cell receptor beta chains from the same sample are listed, as sequenced in a study of blood T cell repertoires in COVID-19. The method was immunoSEQ multiplex PCR; TCRdb's version includes in-frame clones alone and lacks a portion of them. The sample includes some 100,000 clones, 90% of them seen just once. Sequencing used peripheral blood. The receptors come from a human donor with active COVID-19. The donor label of this sample is uncertain.

The J gene is TRBJ1-1, the V gene TRBV5-1; 10 bases line up with TRBD1. Per the germline V gene, CDR1 is SGHRS and CDR2 is YFSETQ. The CDR3 extends over 13 amino acids. Trimming at V came to 2 bases and at J to 7 bases, leaving 2 bases not matched to a gene. Here the CDR3 reads CASSFRDRGEAFF. DNA for the CDR3: TGCGCCAGCAGCTTCCGGGACAGGGGTGAAGCTTTCTTT.

This rearrangement joins TRBV15 to TRBJ1-4; weak D call: TRBD1 (6 bases). The CDR3 loop spans 15 amino acids. CDR1 and CDR2 (germline): LNHNV, YYDKDF (reference sequence). Trimming stripped 1 base from V and 4 bases from J, with 10 bases between. The DNA of the CDR3 is TGTGCCACCAGCAGAGGGGACATTAGTAATGAAAAACTGTTTTTT. Translating it yields CATSRGDISNEKLFF.

The chain has TRBV30 and TRBJ1-1, with 8 bases identical to TRBD1. The V and J ends lost 8 bases and 1 base, in that order; junction bases with no gene match: 6. Per the germline V gene, CDR1 is GTSNPN and CDR2 is SVGIG (reference sequence). The CDR3 is 13 amino acids. This chain's CDR3 is CAHSGQGNTEAFF. The DNA for the CDR3 is TGTGCCCACTCCGGACAGGGGAACACTGAAGCTTTCTTT.

The CDR3 DNA reads TGTGCCAGCAGCTCCCGGTCGCGACCCCTCCACTTT. This translates into CASSSRSRPLHF. The chain uses TRBV21-1 and TRBJ1-6. TRBV21-1 is marked as a pseudogene. The length of the CDR3 is 12 residues.

This chain links TRBV7-6 with TRBJ2-3; tentative D call: TRBD2 (6 bases). This CDR3 has 14 amino acids. Trimming took 5 bases from V and 6 from J, leaving 15 bases between them. CDR1 SGHVS and CDR2 FNYEAQ come from the germline V gene. The chain's CDR3 is CASSVGLALDTQYF. CDR3 bases: TGTGCCAGCAGCGTTGGTCTAGCGTTGGATACGCAGTATTTT.

This sequence joins TRBV7-2 and TRBJ2-3; 7 bases are a match to TRBD1. The CDR3 sequence is 14 residues long. J was trimmed by 5 bases and V by 7 bases; bases with no gene match: 9. Looked up from germline, CDR1 is SGHTA and CDR2 is FQGNSA. In DNA, the CDR3 is TGTGCCAGCAAAACGGGACAGCGGTTAGATACGCAGTATTTT. Translation: CASKTGQRLDTQYF.

V and J are TRBV7-2 and TRBJ2-7; D ambiguous. Germline CDR1 and CDR2: SGHTA and FQGNSA. V shed 1 base and J shed 3 bases, with 10 bases lying between them. The CDR3 has 14 amino acids. The CDR3 DNA follows: TGTGCCAGCAGCTTAGACGAGTCGTACTACGAGCAGTACTTC. Its translation is CASSLDESYYEQYF.

V usage is TRBV19 and J usage is TRBJ2-3; 11 positions agree with TRBD2. CDR3 length equals 16 residues. Trimming took 3 bases from V and 1 from J; bases not matched to a gene: 3. CDR1 and CDR2 (germline): LNHDA, SQIVND (reference sequence). The CDR3 protein is CASSIYSGGGTDTQYF. Written as DNA, the CDR3 is TGTGCCAGTAGTATCTATAGCGGGGGGGGCACAGATACGCAGTATTTT.

For the CDR3, the DNA is TGTGCCAGTAGTATAGATTATCTGCTTGGGGCGGGGGGGCTCCTTATTAGCGCCTACGAGCAGTACTTC. Its translation: CASSIDYLLGAGGLLISAYEQYF. This chain links TRBV19 with TRBJ2-7, with 9 bases identical to TRBD2. J gave up 2 bases and V 0 bases, and 26 bases lay outside the gene matches. This CDR3 comprises 23 residues. Germline CDR1 is LNHDA and CDR2 is SQIVND (reference sequence).

This chain uses TRBV3-1 (or the pseudogene TRBV3-2) with TRBJ2-1, with D perhaps TRBD2 (7 bases). Trimming took 8 bases from V and 9 from J, leaving 17 bases between them. CDR1 and CDR2 from the germline V gene are LGHDT and YNNKEL (reference sequence). CDR3 length equals 13 residues. In DNA, the CDR3 is TGTGCCAGCGCGGGCGGGGGCATGGGTGAGCAGTTCTTC. This codes for CASAGGGMGEQFF.

This chain connects TRBV19 to TRBJ2-7; TRBD1 matches at 7 bases. J gave up 3 bases and V 4 bases, and 6 bases lay outside the gene matches. Germline V gives CDR1 LNHDA, CDR2 SQIVND (reference sequence). CDR3 size: 14 residues. CDR3 residues: CASSRSGQDYEQYF. The CDR3 DNA is TGTGCCAGTAGTAGATCAGGACAGGACTACGAGCAGTACTTC.

The chain carries TRBV7-9 and TRBJ2-6; TRBD2 matches at 7 bases. V trimming: 5 bases; J trimming: 2 bases; junction bases outside the gene matches: 9. Germline loops: CDR1 SEHNR, CDR2 FQNEAQ (reference sequence). This CDR3 spans 17 amino acids. The CDR3 bases are TGTGCCAGCAGCCCAGAAGTGGGAGGGGCTGGGGCCAACGTCCTGACTTTC. Encoded protein: CASSPEVGGAGANVLTF.

The V and J genes are TRBV4-1 and TRBJ2-5, with 14 nucleotides matching TRBD2. The CDR3 is 17 amino acids. CDR1 MGHRA and CDR2 YSYEKL come from the germline V gene. V shed 0 bases, J shed 5 bases, and the junction held 5 bases outside the gene matches. The CDR3 bases are TGCGCCAGCAGCCAAGAAGGACTAGCGGGGGGCTTTGAGACCCAGTACTTC. Translated, it gives CASSQEGLAGGFETQYF.

The rearrangement links TRBV4-3 to TRBJ2-5; 9 bases align to TRBD2. Germline V gene lookup returns CDR1 LGHNA and CDR2 YSLEER. CDR3 length: 15 amino acids. V lost 6 bases to trimming and J lost 4 bases; unmatched junction nucleotides: 9. CDR3 nucleotides: TGCGCCAGCAGTCTAGCGGGGAGGGGCTTAGAGACCCAGTACTTC. It codes for CASSLAGRGLETQYF.

This chain uses TRBV6-5 with TRBJ1-4; the match to TRBD1 covers 8 bases. There are 13 residues in the CDR3. From germline, CDR1 is MNHEY and CDR2 SVGAGI. The V and J ends lost 5 bases and 8 bases, in that order; junction bases with no gene match: 4. The CDR3 DNA follows: TGTGCCAGCAGTCGCTGGACAGGGGAAAAACTGTTTTTT. Its translation: CASSRWTGEKLFF.

The chain joins TRBV7-9 to TRBJ2-7; D might be TRBD2 (7 bases). Germline V gene lookup returns CDR1 SEHNR and CDR2 FQNEAQ (reference sequence). This CDR3 has 15 residues. The ends were cut back, 6 bases at V and 3 bases at J, with 18 bases in the middle. In DNA form, the CDR3 reads TGTGCCAGCAGTTGGGCGGGGGCCCAGAACTACGAGCAGTACTTC. This encodes CASSWAGAQNYEQYF.

Only a few counts were recorded for this clone. V and J are TRBV7-2 and TRBJ1-6; D remains ambiguous. Trimming removed 1 base at V and 2 bases at J, with 3 bases between. The CDR3 is made up of 14 amino acids. Germline CDR1 SGHTA, CDR2 FQGNSA. The CDR3 DNA follows: TGTGCCAGCAGCTTAGGGCCCTATAATTCACCCCTCCACTTT. As protein: CASSLGPYNSPLHF. The full variable domain, in which reference TRBV7-2 and TRBJ1-6 provide the parts outside the CDR3, is GAGVSQSPSNKVTEKGKDVELRCDPISGHTALYWYRQSLGQGLEFLIYFQGNSAPDKSGLPSDRFSAERTGGSVSTLTIQRTQQEDSAVYLCASSLGPYNSPLHFGNGTRLTVT.

The CDR3 nucleotides read TGCGCCAGCAGCTTGTTCTTTATGACAGGGGCGGTCTCTGGGGCCAACGTCCTGACTTTC. Protein sequence: CASSLFFMTGAVSGANVLTF. This rearrangement joins TRBV5-1 to TRBJ2-6; 8 bases map to TRBD1. The length of the CDR3 is 20 residues. The germline CDR1 and CDR2 sequences are SGHRS and YFSETQ. V lost 1 base, J lost 0 bases, and 12 bases stayed unmatched.

This chain's CDR3 is CASSQVIVVLATNEKLFF. The CDR3 DNA reads TGCGCCAGCAGCCAAGTCATTGTAGTACTCGCAACTAATGAAAAACTGTTTTTT. The chain employs TRBV4-1 and TRBJ1-4; no firm D call. The CDR3 runs to 18 residues. Trimming shortened V by 1 base and J by 0 bases, and 15 bases separated the two germline ends. In germline, CDR1 is MGHRA, CDR2 YSYEKL.

In its sample, this clone was seen once. The chain carries TRBV7-8 and TRBJ2-5; TRBD2 might be the D (6 bases). Looked up from germline, CDR1 is SGHVS and CDR2 is FQNEAQ. With 3 bases removed from V and 4 bases from J, the gap between germline ends came to 12 bases. This CDR3 has 14 residues. The CDR3 sequence: CASSFGGSPETQYF. As DNA, the CDR3 is TGTGCCAGCAGCTTTGGGGGGAGCCCAGAGACCCAGTACTTC.

V usage is TRBV10-1 and J usage is TRBJ2-1; 10 positions match TRBD1. Trimming took 3 bases from V and 5 from J; bases not matched to a gene: 4. The CDR3 consists of 15 residues. The germline V gene has CDR1 WNHNN and CDR2 SYGVQD (reference sequence). In nucleotides, the CDR3 is TGCGCCAGCAGTGATCGGGACAGGGGAGACAATGAGCAGTTCTTC. Translation gives CASSDRDRGDNEQFF.